Below, 20 T cell receptor beta chains from the same sample are listed, as sequenced in a study of T cell clones after liver transplantation. Profiled with immunoSEQ multiplex PCR; TCRdb holds only in-frame clones, not every one. The sample lists tens of thousands of clones; less than 90% were seen once. The material was CD8+ T cells from blood, obtained 12 months after liver transplant. The receptors were gathered from a human patient who received a liver transplant. The graft donor may be the source of some T cells.

J is TRBJ1-1 and V is TRBV28; D is unresolved. Germline V lookup: CDR1 MDHEN, CDR2 SYDVKM. Trimming cost V 6 bases and J 1 base, with 12 bases left between them. This CDR3 is built from 14 residues. The DNA for the CDR3 is TGTGCCAGCAGACGCTCCGCAAGGAACACTGAAGCTTTCTTT. It translates to CASRRSARNTEAFF.

The chain employs TRBV27 and TRBJ2-1; no reliable D call. The CDR3 has 15 amino acids. Between the trimmed V and J ends, which lost 4 bases and 2 bases, there was a span of 12 bases. The germline CDR1 and CDR2 sequences are MNHEY and SMNVEV (reference sequence). CDR3 in amino acids: CASSSRQAPYNEQFF. The CDR3 DNA is TGTGCCAGCAGTTCGAGGCAGGCCCCCTACAATGAGCAGTTCTTC.

The J gene is TRBJ1-1, the V gene TRBV7-9; no clear D. The V and J ends lost 4 bases and 6 bases respectively, with 0 bases between them. This CDR3 has 9 residues. The germline CDR1 and CDR2 sequences are SEHNR and FQNEAQ (reference sequence). CDR3 DNA sequence: TGTGCCAGCAGCTCTGAAGCTTTCTTT. Translating it yields CASSSEAFF.

The chain has TRBV6-1 and TRBJ1-5, with a tentative D call TRBD1 (5 bases). The germline gives CDR1 MNHNS, CDR2 SASEGT. The germline V and J ends were trimmed by 6 bases and 2 bases, with 11 bases remaining between them. The CDR3 length is 14 residues. CDR3 DNA sequence: TGTGCCAGCAGAGGAGGGGCCGGCAATCAGCCCCAGCATTTT. As protein: CASRGGAGNQPQHF.

This chain connects TRBV2 to TRBJ2-1; maybe TRBD2 (5 bases). Germline V gene data show CDR1 as SNHLY and CDR2 as FYNNEI. The CDR3 consists of 13 residues. V was pared by 3 bases and J by 3 bases, with 6 bases between. Here the CDR3 reads CASSEEVYNEQFF. DNA of the CDR3: TGTGCCAGCAGTGAGGAGGTCTACAATGAGCAGTTCTTC.

The rearrangement links TRBV11-2 to TRBJ2-2, with D possibly being TRBD1 or TRBD2 (5 bases each). The V and J ends lost 7 bases and 7 bases respectively, with 19 bases between them. Germline V lookup: CDR1 SGHAT, CDR2 FQNNGV. The CDR3 is made up of 15 amino acids. Here the CDR3 reads CASTGAGTQGGELFF. CDR3 in DNA: TGTGCCAGCACCGGGGCCGGGACCCAAGGCGGGGAGCTGTTTTTT.

The J gene is TRBJ2-5, the V gene TRBV4-3; no clear D. CDR3 size: 16 residues. Germline V gives CDR1 LGHNA, CDR2 YSLEER. The V and J ends lost 1 base and 1 base respectively, with 13 bases between them. DNA of the CDR3: TGCGCCAGCAGCCAAGGGGCAGGCGGAACCCAAGAGACCCAGTACTTC. Amino acid sequence: CASSQGAGGTQETQYF.

This chain connects TRBV10-2 to TRBJ2-7; a possible D gene is TRBD2 (6 bases). Germline CDR1 and CDR2: WSHSY and SAAADI. V was pared by 6 bases and J by 2 bases, with 11 bases between. The CDR3 runs to 13 residues. CDR3 protein: CASRRDGTYEQYF. CDR3 coding DNA: TGCGCCAGCAGGCGGGACGGGACCTACGAGCAGTACTTC.

This clone was detected once. The chain is built from TRBV27 and TRBJ2-7; 7 nucleotides align to TRBD1. Losses at the gene ends were 6 bases for V and 3 bases for J; bases not matched to a gene: 5. Per the germline V gene, CDR1 is MNHEY and CDR2 is SMNVEV (reference sequence). This CDR3 comprises 13 residues. The CDR3 sequence: CASRRDRDYEQYF. CDR3 DNA: TGTGCCAGCAGGAGGGACAGAGACTACGAGCAGTACTTC.

This rearrangement joins TRBV29-1 to TRBJ2-1; D unclear. The CDR3 spans 11 residues. The germline gives CDR1 SQVTM, CDR2 ANQGSEA. Trimming stripped 7 bases from V and 4 bases from J, with 8 bases between. The CDR3 sequence: CSAHWYNEQFF. The CDR3 DNA sequence: TGCAGCGCCCACTGGTACAATGAGCAGTTCTTC.

The rearrangement uses TRBV11-1 and TRBJ2-2, with 8 bases matching TRBD1. The germline V gene encodes CDR1 SGHAT and CDR2 FQDESV (reference sequence). The CDR3 spans 17 residues. J was trimmed by 4 bases and V by 5 bases; bases with no gene match: 12. The DNA of the CDR3 is TGTGCCAGCAGCCCCGGACAGGGTGGGTCCTTCACCGGGGAGCTGTTTTTT. Its translation: CASSPGQGGSFTGELFF.

This clone was detected a few times. The V and J genes are TRBV27 and TRBJ1-2; possibly TRBD1 for D (6 bases). The CDR3 totals 15 residues. Deletions cut 5 bases from V and 2 bases from J, with 15 bases between. Germline assignment: CDR1 MNHEY and CDR2 SMNVEV (reference sequence). CDR3: CASSQKGGRNYGYTF. CDR3 in DNA: TGTGCCAGCAGTCAAAAGGGGGGACGGAACTATGGCTACACCTTC.

The gene calls are TRBV10-1 and TRBJ1-3; no clear D gene. This CDR3 contains 17 residues. V was shortened by 4 bases and J by 0 bases, with 16 bases between the two germline ends. Germline CDR1 and CDR2: WNHNN and SYGVQD (reference sequence). In nucleotides, the CDR3 is TGCGCCAGCAGTGGATTCGGGGTACTAAGCTCTGGAAACACCATATATTTT. Translated: CASSGFGVLSSGNTIYF.

The chain employs TRBV7-9 and TRBJ2-3; a possible D gene is TRBD1 (5 bases). Germline-derived CDR1 and CDR2 are SEHNR and FQNEAQ (reference sequence). The CDR3 spans 16 residues. Trimming shortened V by 5 bases and J by 2 bases, and 17 bases separated the two germline ends. The CDR3 DNA is TGTGCCAGCAGCCCCCCTCTCGACAGACCCACAGATACGCAGTATTTT. Its protein product is CASSPPLDRPTDTQYF.

The chain couples TRBV27 to TRBJ2-7, with a tentative D call TRBD2 (6 bases). V was pared by 5 bases and J by 3 bases, with 11 bases between. The CDR3 totals 13 residues. Germline lookup yields CDR1 MNHEY and CDR2 SMNVEV (reference sequence). CDR3 coding DNA: TGTGCCAGCAGTCTGGGACTGTTCTACGAGCAGTACTTC. It is translated as CASSLGLFYEQYF.

V gene TRBV27 combines with J gene TRBJ2-5; D remains unclear. The CDR3 totals 13 residues. Germline V gives CDR1 MNHEY, CDR2 SMNVEV (reference sequence). Trimming took off 3 bases at V and 5 bases at J, with 10 bases between the two ends. The CDR3 region is CASSFLDAETQYF. CDR3 DNA: TGTGCCAGCAGTTTTCTAGATGCGGAGACCCAGTACTTC.

This clone showed up just once. This chain joins TRBV5-6 and TRBJ1-3; D might be TRBD1 (6 bases). The CDR3 is 15 residues long. The V end was cut by 2 bases, the J end by 0 bases, with 9 bases between. CDR1 and CDR2 (germline): SGHDT, YYEEEE. CDR3 amino acids: CASSFWTASGNTIYF. The CDR3 DNA sequence: TGTGCCAGCAGCTTCTGGACAGCCTCTGGAAACACCATATATTTT.

V is TRBV9 and J is TRBJ2-7, with D tentatively TRBD1 or TRBD2 (5 bases each). V was clipped by 4 bases and J by 7 bases, with 15 bases between them. In germline, CDR1 is SGDLS, CDR2 YYNGEE. This CDR3 has 13 residues. CDR3 in DNA: TGTGCCAGCAGCTCCGGACCTGAGGGGGAGCAGTACTTC. Translated: CASSSGPEGEQYF.

The rearrangement links TRBV4-3 to TRBJ2-1; D gene uncertain. Trimming removed 1 base from V and 13 bases from J, with 17 bases in between. The length of the CDR3 is 14 residues. The germline V gene encodes CDR1 LGHNA and CDR2 YSLEER. The CDR3 sequence is CASSQGGRLIDQFF. The CDR3 DNA reads as TGCGCCAGCAGCCAAGGTGGACGCCTCATCGATCAGTTCTTC.

This clone was recorded only once. This chain connects TRBV7-9 to TRBJ1-2; D gene uncertain. The germline V gene has CDR1 SEHNR and CDR2 FQNEAQ (reference sequence). The ends were cut back, 1 base at V and 5 bases at J, with 8 bases in the middle. CDR3 length equals 13 residues. The CDR3 DNA follows: TGTGCCAGCAGCTTAGACGGTCATTATGGCTACACCTTC. Encoded protein: CASSLDGHYGYTF.